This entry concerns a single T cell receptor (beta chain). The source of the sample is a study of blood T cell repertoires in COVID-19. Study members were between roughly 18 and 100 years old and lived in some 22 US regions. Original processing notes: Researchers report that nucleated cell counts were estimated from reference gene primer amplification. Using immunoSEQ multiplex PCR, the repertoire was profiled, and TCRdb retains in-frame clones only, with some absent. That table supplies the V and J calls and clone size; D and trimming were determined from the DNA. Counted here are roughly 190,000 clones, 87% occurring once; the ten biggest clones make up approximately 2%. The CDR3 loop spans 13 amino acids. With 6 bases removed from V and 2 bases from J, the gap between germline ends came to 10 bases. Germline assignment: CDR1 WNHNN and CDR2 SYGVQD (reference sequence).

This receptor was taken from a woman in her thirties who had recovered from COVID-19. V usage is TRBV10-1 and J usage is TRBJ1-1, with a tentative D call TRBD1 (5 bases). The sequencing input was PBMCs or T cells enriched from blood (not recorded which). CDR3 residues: CASRNQGNTEAFF. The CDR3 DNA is TGCGCCAGCAGGAATCAGGGAAACACTGAAGCTTTCTTT.